Judged by abundance, the clone carrying this T cell receptor delta chain is medium-sized. TCRdb reran clone calling via CATT on the reads. The sample shows roughly 7,400 delta-chain clones, around 11% of them seen only once. The record originates from a study of gamma-delta chains in newborns, infants, children. Study-wide context: Polyclonal expansion of innate γδ T cells after birth follows microbial exposure.

V lost 0 bases to trimming and J lost 1 base; unmatched junction nucleotides: 10. CDR1 GEAIGNYY and CDR2 EKD come from the germline V gene. The CDR3 has 19 amino acids. The TCR was taken from a child who was a newborn, infant or young child, either healthy, febrile or measles-vaccinated (not recorded which). The sequencing sample was made of blood. V and J are TRDV2 and TRDJ1; the match to TRDD3 covers 13 bases. The CDR3 region is CACDTVAVLGDTVTDKLIF. In DNA, the CDR3 is TGTGCCTGTGACACCGTGGCCGTACTGGGGGATACGGTCACCGATAAACTCATCTTT.